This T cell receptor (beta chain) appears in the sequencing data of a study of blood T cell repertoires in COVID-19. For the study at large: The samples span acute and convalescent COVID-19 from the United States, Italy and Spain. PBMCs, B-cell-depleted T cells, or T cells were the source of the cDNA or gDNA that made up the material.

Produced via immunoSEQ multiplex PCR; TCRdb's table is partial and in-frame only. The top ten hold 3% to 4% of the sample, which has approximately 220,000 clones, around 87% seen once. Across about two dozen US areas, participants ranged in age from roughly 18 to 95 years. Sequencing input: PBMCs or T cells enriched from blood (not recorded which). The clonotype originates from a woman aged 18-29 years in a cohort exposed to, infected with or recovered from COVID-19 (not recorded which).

The CDR3 reads CAWSYSSNQPQHF. CDR3 DNA: TGTGCCTGGAGCTACAGTTCCAATCAGCCCCAGCATTTT. This chain links TRBV30 with TRBJ1-5; D is uncertain. Looked up from germline, CDR1 is GTSNPN and CDR2 is SVGIG (reference sequence). The CDR3 sequence is 13 residues long. V lost 3 bases and J 3 bases, leaving 9 bases between the germline ends.